Following are 25 T cell receptor beta chains from one sample sequenced in a study of long-term antiretroviral therapy in people with HIV. Samples were assayed with immunoSEQ v3.0 at survey level. TCRdb keeps only in-frame clones here, not all; method: immunoSEQ multiplex PCR. The sample consists of 20,000 to 25,000 clones, about 86% of them appearing once. Specimen: unsorted PBMCs, collected 1.3 years after starting antiretroviral therapy. The receptor set was obtained from a man aged 55 to 70 with HIV.

The chain couples TRBV7-9 to TRBJ1-1, with 8 bases matching TRBD1. The CDR3 runs to 15 residues. The J segment lost 5 bases and the V segment lost 0 bases, leaving 5 bases of the junction unmatched. Germline CDR1 and CDR2: SEHNR and FQNEAQ (reference sequence). The CDR3 DNA reads TGTGCCAGCAGCTTAGCTGCAGGGGGCGGAACTGAAGCTTTCTTT. Its protein is CASSLAAGGGTEAFF.

The chain is built from TRBV7-9 and TRBJ2-5, with a weak D call TRBD1 (5 bases). This CDR3 has 13 residues. CDR1 is SEHNR, CDR2 FQNEAQ, per germline (reference sequence). With 10 bases removed from V and 4 bases from J, the gap between germline ends came to 16 bases. The CDR3 here is CATRQQPAETQYF. The CDR3 nucleotides are TGTGCCACCCGACAGCAACCGGCAGAGACCCAGTACTTC. Combining the CDR3 with reference TRBV7-9 and TRBJ2-5 gives the whole variable domain DTGVSQNPRHKITKRGQNVTFRCDPISEHNRLYWYRQTLGQGPEFLTYFQNEAQLEKSRLLSDRFSAERPKGSFSTLEIQRTEQGDSAMYLCATRQQPAETQYFGPGTRLLVL.

V gene TRBV7-2 combines with J gene TRBJ2-1; 7 bases map to TRBD2. The germline CDR1 and CDR2 sequences are SGHTA and FQGNSA. The CDR3 spans 16 residues. Trimming cost V 2 bases and J 3 bases; bases outside gene matches: 7. This CDR3 reads CASSLTVGGGYNEQFF. The CDR3 bases are TGTGCCAGCAGCTTAACGGTCGGCGGGGGCTACAATGAGCAGTTCTTC.

The chain couples TRBV19 to TRBJ1-2, with 8 bases identical to TRBD1. CDR1 and CDR2 from the germline V gene are LNHDA and SQIVND (reference sequence). The CDR3 consists of 14 residues. V was pared by 5 bases and J by 8 bases, with 10 bases of the junction left unmatched. Written as DNA, the CDR3 is TGTGCCAGTAGTGTACGGACAGGGCTGGAAGGCTACACCTTC. Its protein is CASSVRTGLEGYTF.

The chain links TRBV4-3 to TRBJ1-6; a weak D match, TRBD1 (5 bases). The germline CDR1 and CDR2 sequences are LGHNA and YSLEER. V gave up 0 bases and J gave up 8 bases, with 23 bases separating them. The CDR3 runs 19 residues. The CDR3 region is CASSQEGPHRGFGDSPLHF. The CDR3 bases are TGCGCCAGCAGCCAAGAGGGGCCGCACCGGGGCTTTGGGGATTCACCCCTCCACTTT.

J is TRBJ2-7 and V is TRBV30; no definite D call. The germline V gene encodes CDR1 GTSNPN and CDR2 SVGIG (reference sequence). Trimming removed 2 bases from V and 0 bases from J, with 8 bases in between. This CDR3 has 13 residues. The CDR3 nucleotides read TGTGCCTGGAGTCAGTCGCTCTCCTACGAGCAGTACTTC. This codes for CAWSQSLSYEQYF.

The rearrangement links TRBV30 to TRBJ2-3; D may match TRBD1 or TRBD2 (5 bases each). The V gene's germline CDR1 is GTSNPN and CDR2 SVGIG (reference sequence). CDR3 size: 11 residues. V lost 1 base and J lost 8, with 7 bases in between. In DNA, the CDR3 is TGTGCCTGGAGTGCAGGGAGTACGCAGTATTTT. Encoded protein: CAWSAGSTQYF.

The chain combines TRBV2 with TRBJ2-7; 9 bases fit TRBD2. This CDR3 is built from 14 residues. The V gene end was trimmed by 4 bases and the J gene end by 2 bases; junction bases not matched to a gene: 3. Per germline, CDR1 SNHLY and CDR2 FYNNEI. The CDR3 loop reads CASSGTSDTYEQYF. The CDR3 DNA reads as TGTGCCAGCAGTGGGACTAGCGATACCTACGAGCAGTACTTC.

J is TRBJ2-2 and V is TRBV20-1; D is undetermined. The CDR3 totals 11 residues. CDR1 is DFQATT and CDR2 is SNEGSKA in the germline V gene (reference sequence). CDR3: CSGLYTGELFF. For the CDR3, the DNA is TGCAGCGGATTATACACCGGGGAGCTGTTTTTT.

The chain employs TRBV5-1 and TRBJ2-5; TRBD1 is a possible D gene (6 bases). This CDR3 has 13 amino acids. The V end lost 5 bases, the J end lost 5 bases, and 13 bases lay between the germline ends. Germline CDR1 reads SGHRS; CDR2 reads YFSETQ. CDR3 region: CASRETGFETQYF. The CDR3 region has the DNA TGCGCCAGCAGGGAGACAGGTTTCGAGACCCAGTACTTC. The full variable domain, rest sourced from reference TRBV5-1 and TRBJ2-5, is KAGVTQTPRYLIKTRGQQVTLSCSPISGHRSVSWYQQTPGQGLQFLFEYFSETQRNKGNFPGRFSGRQFSNSRSEMNVSTLELGDSALYLCASRETGFETQYFGPGTRLLVL.

A single count supports this clone. V is TRBV7-6 and J is TRBJ2-5; TRBD2 matches 11 bases. The germline CDR1 and CDR2 sequences are SGHVS and FNYEAQ. The CDR3 extends over 17 amino acids. V dropped 5 bases and J dropped 4; count of bases not matched to a gene: 12. The CDR3 region has the DNA TGTGCCAGCAGCCCAATCCTACTAGCGGGAGTCCCAGAGACCCAGTACTTC. Translated, it gives CASSPILLAGVPETQYF.

The chain has TRBV6-5 and TRBJ1-2; TRBD1 might be the D (6 bases). The length of the CDR3 is 15 residues. Germline CDR1 reads MNHEY; CDR2 reads SVGAGI. The ends were cut back, 2 bases at V and 6 bases at J, with 16 bases in the middle. The CDR3, as DNA: TGTGCCAGCAGTTACCACCGAAGACAGGAGGATGGCTACACCTTC. The encoded protein is CASSYHRRQEDGYTF.

This sequence joins TRBV6-1 and TRBJ1-2; D call uncertain. Germline assignment: CDR1 MNHNS and CDR2 SASEGT. Trimming took off 1 base at V and 4 bases at J, with 13 bases between the two ends. The CDR3 loop spans 15 amino acids. The CDR3 bases are TGTGCCAGCAGTGAAGGGTACGGGAATGCCTATGGCTACACCTTC. It codes for CASSEGYGNAYGYTF.

The sample holds one count of this clone. The chain links TRBV10-3 to TRBJ2-6; no firm D call. Between the trimmed V and J ends, which lost 4 bases and 0 bases, there was a span of 7 bases. Looked up from germline, CDR1 is ENHRY and CDR2 is SYGVKD. The CDR3 covers 15 residues. The CDR3 reads CAISVQSSGANVLTF. The CDR3 DNA reads TGTGCCATCAGTGTTCAGAGCTCTGGGGCCAACGTCCTGACTTTC.

The J gene is TRBJ2-2, the V gene TRBV2; D remains ambiguous. Germline CDR1 and CDR2: SNHLY and FYNNEI. The CDR3 sequence is 12 residues long. V was clipped by 6 bases and J by 6 bases, with 8 bases between them. CDR3 DNA: TGTGCCAGCAGGTATTCCGCCGGGGAGCTGTTTTTT. Translating gives CASRYSAGELFF. The full variable domain, completed using reference TRBV2 and TRBJ2-2, is EPEVTQTPSHQVTQMGQEVILRCVPISNHLYFYWYRQILGQKVEFLVSFYNNEISEKSEIFDDQFSVERPDGSNFTLKIRSTKLEDSAMYFCASRYSAGELFFGEGSRLTVL.

This clone was recorded once. The rearrangement uses TRBV9 and TRBJ1-5, with no clear D. Trimming took 3 bases from V and 0 from J, leaving 10 bases between them. Germline-derived CDR1 and CDR2 are SGDLS and YYNGEE. The CDR3 totals 15 residues. CDR3 sequence: CASSASGGSNQPQHF. The CDR3 DNA is TGTGCCAGCAGCGCTTCGGGCGGTAGCAATCAGCCCCAGCATTTT.

The V and J genes are TRBV5-1 and TRBJ2-1, with D possibly matching TRBD1 (5 bases). CDR1 and CDR2 (germline): SGHRS, YFSETQ. The V gene lost 1 base and the J gene lost 7 bases, with 9 bases spanning the gap. CDR3 length: 13 amino acids. CDR3 protein: CASSLRGLNEQFF. The CDR3 bases are TGCGCCAGCAGCTTGAGGGGATTGAATGAGCAGTTCTTC.

The chain employs TRBV5-4 and TRBJ2-4, with D hard to call. The CDR3 spans 14 residues. Germline assignment: CDR1 SGHNT and CDR2 YYREEE (reference sequence). V gave up 1 base and J gave up 0 bases, with 5 bases separating them. The DNA of the CDR3 is TGTGCCAGCAGCTTGAAGCTAGCCAAAAACATTCAGTACTTC. Translated, it gives CASSLKLAKNIQYF.

V usage is TRBV6-9 and J usage is TRBJ1-5; D remains ambiguous. This CDR3 has 16 amino acids. Trimming removed 1 base from V and 3 bases from J, with 13 bases in between. CDR1 and CDR2 (germline): MNHGY, SVAAGI. CDR3 sequence: CASSYLDGRTNQPQHF. CDR3 bases: TGTGCCAGCAGTTATTTGGACGGTAGAACCAATCAGCCCCAGCATTTT.

The J gene is TRBJ2-3, the V gene TRBV10-2; D is perhaps TRBD1 (6 bases). Germline CDR1 and CDR2: WSHSY and SAAADI. The CDR3 is made up of 14 amino acids. With 3 bases removed from V and 3 bases from J, the gap between germline ends came to 10 bases. The CDR3 loop reads CASSDRTATDTQYF. In DNA, the CDR3 is TGCGCCAGCAGTGATAGGACAGCTACAGATACGCAGTATTTT.

The chain employs TRBV18 and TRBJ2-7; TRBD1 or TRBD2 may be the D gene (5 bases each). The germline V gene encodes CDR1 KGHSH and CDR2 LQKENI. Trimming removed 4 bases from V and 3 bases from J, with 13 bases in between. The CDR3 is 14 amino acids. The CDR3 DNA sequence: TGTGCCAGCTCACTTGCCAGGGACCTCTACGAGCAGTACTTC. Amino acid sequence: CASSLARDLYEQYF.

CDR3 DNA: TGTGCCAGCAGCCCGGGACAGGTACAGTACTTC. Its translation: CASSPGQVQYF. The chain uses TRBV11-1 and TRBJ2-5; 8 bases fit TRBD1. After removal of 5 bases from V and 11 bases from J, the junction contained 4 bases not matched to a gene. Germline lookup yields CDR1 SGHAT and CDR2 FQDESV (reference sequence). The length of the CDR3 is 11 residues.

The chain uses TRBV7-3 and TRBJ2-7; TRBD2 agrees at 10 bases. Trimming took 0 bases from V and 5 from J; bases not matched to a gene: 7. CDR3 size: 16 residues. Germline V gene sequence: CDR1 SGHTA, CDR2 FQGTGA. The CDR3 sequence is CASSLTALAGVNEQYF. The CDR3 nucleotides are TGTGCCAGCAGCTTAACAGCGCTAGCGGGAGTAAACGAGCAGTACTTC.

J is TRBJ1-2 and V is TRBV6-5; D is unclear. The V end lost 0 bases, the J end lost 7 bases, and 12 bases lay between the germline ends. The CDR3 is 14 amino acids. CDR1 and CDR2 from the germline V gene are MNHEY and SVGAGI. DNA of the CDR3: TGTGCCAGCAGTTACTCGACGAGGAAGGGTGGCTACACCTTC. It translates to CASSYSTRKGGYTF.

This clone was counted a few times. The V and J genes are TRBV11-3 and TRBJ2-3; D remains unclear. CDR1 and CDR2 from the germline V gene are SGHNT and YENEEA. V lost 4 bases and J 6 bases, leaving 11 bases between the germline ends. The CDR3 is 13 amino acids. CDR3 sequence: CASSSSGLDTQYF. The CDR3 DNA is TGTGCCAGCAGCTCATCGGGTTTGGATACGCAGTATTTT.